Below, 7 T cell receptor beta chains from the same sample are listed, as sequenced in a study of T cells in Graves' hyperthyroidism and ophthalmopathy. Researchers took RNA transcripts and amplified the TCR beta CDR3 regions from them. A first-round RT-PCR of the TCR CDR3 used the HTBI primer set. In TCRdb, the multiplex PCR reads were re-called with MiXCR into one record per CDR3 protein. The data show 650,000 to 750,000 distinct CDR3 sequences, with around 15% seen just once and 10% held by the top ten. The source material was blood. These receptors were obtained from a woman under 30 with Graves' hyperthyroidism.

At least ten counts were recorded for this clonotype. The rearrangement uses TRBV20-1 and TRBJ2-5; 7 nucleotides line up with TRBD2. This CDR3 has 16 amino acids. V shed 0 bases, J shed 1 base, and the junction held 8 bases outside the gene matches. Germline values: CDR1 DFQATT, CDR2 SNEGSKA (reference sequence). CDR3 nucleotides: TGCAGTGCTAGAGACAGCGGGACCCATCCCCAAGAGACCCAGTACTTC. This gives the protein CSARDSGTHPQETQYF.

This clonotype was seen many times. The J gene is TRBJ2-3, the V gene TRBV20-1; TRBD2 is a possible D gene (6 bases). This CDR3 is 15 amino acids long. CDR1 is DFQATT and CDR2 is SNEGSKA in the germline V gene (reference sequence). The V end lost 5 bases, the J end lost 2 bases, and 17 bases lay between the germline ends. The CDR3 loop reads CSAESGLASTDTQYF. DNA of the CDR3: TGCAGTGCTGAATCGGGACTGGCTTCCACAGATACGCAGTATTTT.

This chain joins TRBV7-2 and TRBJ2-5; TRBD2 matches 7 bases. This CDR3 region has 13 residues. CDR1 and CDR2 (germline): SGHTA, FQGNSA. V was clipped by 6 bases and J by 5 bases; unmatched bases: 6. The chain's CDR3 is CASSPTLAETQYF. The CDR3 region has the DNA TGTGCCAGCAGTCCGACACTAGCGGAGACCCAGTACTTC. Together with reference TRBV7-2 and TRBJ2-5, the CDR3 gives the full variable domain: GAGVSQSPSNKVTEKGKDVELRCDPISGHTALYWYRQSLGQGLEFLIYFQGNSAPDKSGLPSDRFSAERTGGSVSTLTIQRTQQEDSAVYLCASSPTLAETQYFGPGTRLLVL.

The CDR3, as DNA: TGTGCCAGCAGCTTACCCGATCTAGCGGGGACAGATACGCAGTATTTT. As protein: CASSLPDLAGTDTQYF. The rearrangement joins TRBV7-6 to TRBJ2-3; TRBD2 matches 9 bases. CDR3 size: 16 residues. The ends lost 2 bases at V and 3 bases at J; junction bases unmatched: 6. From germline, CDR1 is SGHVS and CDR2 FNYEAQ. Using reference TRBV7-6 and TRBJ2-3 for the parts outside the CDR3, the full variable domain is GAGVSQSPRYKVTKRGQDVALRCDPISGHVSLYWYRQALGQGPEFLTYFNYEAQQDKSGLPNDRFSAERPEGSISTLTIQRTEQRDSAMYRCASSLPDLAGTDTQYFGPGTRLTVL.

The sample holds a few counts of this clonotype. The chain employs TRBV10-1 and TRBJ2-7; either TRBD1 or TRBD2 may fit D (5 bases each). The germline gives CDR1 WNHNN, CDR2 SYGVQD (reference sequence). This CDR3 comprises 12 residues. The V and J ends lost 3 bases and 5 bases respectively, with 8 bases between them. As DNA, the CDR3 is TGCGCCAGCAGTGAAGAGGGGAACGAGCAGTACTTC. Protein sequence: CASSEEGNEQYF.

This clonotype was detected ten times or more. The gene calls are TRBV3-1 and TRBJ1-6; the D gene is possibly TRBD1 (6 bases). In germline, CDR1 is LGHDT, CDR2 YNNKEL (reference sequence). The CDR3 is made up of 15 amino acids. Trimming cost V 6 bases and J 9 bases, with 18 bases left between them. The CDR3 DNA reads TGTGCCAGCAGGGCAGGGGTGACCCTAGGTTCACCCCTCCACTTT. It codes for CASRAGVTLGSPLHF.

This clonotype has at least ten counts. The chain has TRBV3-1 and TRBJ2-4, with 9 bases identical to TRBD2. This CDR3 is built from 17 residues. Germline values: CDR1 LGHDT, CDR2 YNNKEL (reference sequence). The V gene end was trimmed by 0 bases and the J gene end by 6 bases; junction bases not matched to a gene: 9. CDR3 in amino acids: CASSQDFSGSRGNIQYF. CDR3 nucleotides: TGTGCCAGCAGCCAAGATTTTAGCGGGAGTAGGGGAAACATTCAGTACTTC.